The 7 T cell receptor beta chains below all came from one sample that was sequenced in a study of blood T cell repertoires in COVID-19 (dated by TCRdb to about 2020). Library prep was done by the immunoSEQ multiplex PCR assay. TCRdb carries this immuneACCESS record with in-frame sequences only. Its versions omit some clonotypes, under half of them owing to an unresolved V gene in the studies checked, with the rest unexplained. The sample profile shows 150,000 or so clones; about 88% of them were found once. The ten largest make up about 5.8% of the sample. The sample consisted of peripheral blood. The receptors stem from a woman between 50 and 59 years old with COVID-19, enrolled during active disease.

The chain couples TRBV5-1 to TRBJ2-2; 7 bases fit TRBD1. CDR3 length equals 15 residues. V lost 4 bases to trimming and J lost 3 bases; unmatched junction nucleotides: 6. Germline assignment: CDR1 SGHRS and CDR2 YFSETQ. CDR3 sequence (DNA): TGCGCCAGCAGCCCGTTCGACAGGGACACCGGGGAGCTGTTTTTT. Translated, it gives CASSPFDRDTGELFF.

The chain has TRBV28 and TRBJ1-1; D is undetermined. V gave up 0 bases and J gave up 1 base, with 9 bases separating them. The CDR3 extends over 15 amino acids. In germline, CDR1 is MDHEN, CDR2 SYDVKM. For the CDR3, the DNA is TGTGCCAGCAGTTTATGGCAGGATCCGAACACTGAAGCTTTCTTT. It translates to CASSLWQDPNTEAFF.

The gene calls are TRBV11-2 and TRBJ2-7; TRBD2 aligns across 9 bases. V was pared by 0 bases and J by 7 bases, with 10 bases of the junction left unmatched. The CDR3 has 16 residues. CDR1 is SGHAT and CDR2 is FQNNGV in the germline V gene. CDR3 in DNA: TGTGCCAGCAGCTTAGATCGCGGCGGGGGGGCGTGGGAGCAGTACTTC. Protein sequence: CASSLDRGGGAWEQYF.

This clone was seen a single time. This chain links TRBV5-1 with TRBJ2-2, with a tentative D call TRBD1 (6 bases). Looked up from germline, CDR1 is SGHRS and CDR2 is YFSETQ. The V gene lost 1 base and the J gene lost 4 bases, with 11 bases spanning the gap. CDR3 length: 15 amino acids. The CDR3 DNA reads as TGCGCCAGCAGCTTGCAGGGGCCGAGCACCGGGGAGCTGTTTTTT. Translated, it gives CASSLQGPSTGELFF.

The chain recombines TRBV7-3 with TRBJ1-2; 8 nucleotides agree with TRBD1. The CDR3 covers 15 residues. Trimming took 5 bases from V and 4 from J; bases not matched to a gene: 9. Germline-derived CDR1 and CDR2 are SGHTA and FQGTGA. CDR3 residues: CASSTGQAGVYGYTF. CDR3 DNA sequence: TGTGCCAGCAGCACGGGACAGGCGGGAGTCTATGGCTACACCTTC.

The rearrangement joins TRBV3-1 (or the pseudogene TRBV3-2) to TRBJ2-2; 9 bases are shared with TRBD2. Germline trimming cut 4 bases from V and 0 bases from J; bases unmatched to any gene: 3. CDR1 and CDR2 (germline): LGHDT, YNNKEL (reference sequence). CDR3 size: 16 residues. CDR3 amino acids: CASSPRLAANTGELFF. CDR3 DNA sequence: TGTGCCAGCAGCCCAAGACTAGCGGCGAACACCGGGGAGCTGTTTTTT.

This chain connects TRBV6-5 to TRBJ2-7; weak D call: TRBD2 (5 bases). CDR1 is MNHEY, CDR2 SVGAGI, per germline. CDR3 length: 13 residues. Trimming cost V 7 bases and J 4 bases, with 14 bases left between them. The CDR3 loop is CASTRGLEYEQYF. The CDR3 DNA is TGTGCCAGCACCCGCGGACTGGAATACGAGCAGTACTTC.